Sequencing of this TCR beta chain was carried out in a study of CD8 T cells in Susac syndrome. Study summary: Sequenced Susac syndrome patients included over 5 with active disease and under 10 who were in remission.

TCR beta sequencing covered blood CD8+ and CD4+ T cells. The patients with Susac syndrome were individuals who fulfilled the recently defined diagnostic criteria for disease that was either definite or probable. Reverse transcription of roughly 0.45 to 1 ug RNA was performed with random hexamers. Multiplex PCR with immunoSEQ amplified the TCR beta CDR3 across 54 Vbeta and 13 Jbeta. MiXCR, run by TCRdb on the immunoSEQ multiplex PCR reads, gives a single entry per CDR3 protein. The profile shows about 240,000 distinct CDR3 sequences, 90% to 97% of them singletons. The V gene lost 9 bases and the J gene lost 4 bases, with 11 bases spanning the gap. Germline CDR1 KGHDR, CDR2 SFDVKD. This CDR3 comprises 12 residues.

V and J are TRBV24-1 and TRBJ1-2; possible D gene TRBD1, 6 bases. This clonotype was sampled from a human donor with Susac syndrome. Sequencing was carried out using CD4+ T cells from PBMCs. The CDR3 region is CATGGGSYGYTF. DNA of the CDR3: TGTGCCACCGGGGGGGGCAGCTATGGCTACACCTTC.